This entry concerns a single T cell receptor (beta chain). The sample is drawn from a study of blood T cell repertoires in COVID-19. With V trimmed by 6 bases and J by 3 bases, 11 bases remained unmatched. Germline V gene sequence: CDR1 LNHDA, CDR2 SQIVND (reference sequence). The CDR3 has 16 residues. Using immunoSEQ multiplex PCR, the repertoire was profiled, and TCRdb retains in-frame clones only, with some absent. This table has about 240,000 clones, 60% to 75% appearing once. The sample consisted of peripheral blood. The chain combines TRBV19 with TRBJ2-1; TRBD2 matches 7 bases. The receptor comes from an elderly woman with acute or convalescent COVID-19. The CDR3 sequence is CASRGGDSGRYNEQFF. The CDR3 DNA follows: TGTGCCAGTAGGGGAGGGGACTCCGGACGCTACAATGAGCAGTTCTTC.